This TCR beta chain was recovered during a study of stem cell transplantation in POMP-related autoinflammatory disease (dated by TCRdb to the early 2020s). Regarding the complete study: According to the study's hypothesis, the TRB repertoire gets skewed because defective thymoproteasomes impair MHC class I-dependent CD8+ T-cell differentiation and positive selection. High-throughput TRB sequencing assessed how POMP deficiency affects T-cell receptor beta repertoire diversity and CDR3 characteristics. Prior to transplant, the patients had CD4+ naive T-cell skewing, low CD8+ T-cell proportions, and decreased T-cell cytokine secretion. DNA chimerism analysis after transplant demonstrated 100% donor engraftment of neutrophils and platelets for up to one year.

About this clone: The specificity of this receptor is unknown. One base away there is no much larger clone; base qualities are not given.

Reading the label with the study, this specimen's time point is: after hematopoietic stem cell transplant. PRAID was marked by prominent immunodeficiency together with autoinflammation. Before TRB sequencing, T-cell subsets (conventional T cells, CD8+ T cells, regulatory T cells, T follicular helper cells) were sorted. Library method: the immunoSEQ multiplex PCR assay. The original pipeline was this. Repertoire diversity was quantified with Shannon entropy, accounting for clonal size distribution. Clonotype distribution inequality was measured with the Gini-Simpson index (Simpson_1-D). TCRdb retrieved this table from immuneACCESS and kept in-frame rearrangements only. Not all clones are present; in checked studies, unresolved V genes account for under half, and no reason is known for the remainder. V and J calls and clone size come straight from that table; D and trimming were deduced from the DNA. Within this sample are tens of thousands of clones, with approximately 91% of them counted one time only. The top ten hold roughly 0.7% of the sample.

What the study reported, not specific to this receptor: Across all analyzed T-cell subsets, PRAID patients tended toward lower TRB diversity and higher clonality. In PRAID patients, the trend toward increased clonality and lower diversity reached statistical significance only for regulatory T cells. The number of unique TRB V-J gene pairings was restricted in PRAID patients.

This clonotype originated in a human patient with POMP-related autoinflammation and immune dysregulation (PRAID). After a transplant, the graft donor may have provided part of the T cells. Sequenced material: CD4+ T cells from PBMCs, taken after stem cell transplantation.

The CDR3 reads CASRDGTEETQYF. The nucleotide sequence reads TGCGCCAGCAGGGACGGGACAGAGGAGACCCAGTACTTC. The rearrangement combines TRBV5-1 with TRBJ2-5; TRBD1 aligns with 7 central bases. Here V drops 5 bases and J drops 5 bases, and the junction holds 6 bases not matched to any gene. From the cysteine through the phenylalanine, the CDR3 covers 13 amino acids. CDR3 DNA is the only sequence kept; it has 39 bases, read in frame from the first base. CDR1 and CDR2 are drawn from the germline V gene: SGHRS, YFSETQ.